This T cell receptor beta chain is drawn from a study of CD8+ T cells in alopecia areata. Study-wide background: Donor skin was harvested from approximately 6-12-month-old C3H/HeJ mice with spontaneous alopecia and grafted onto roughly 7-10-week-old female C3H/HeJ recipients.

Details on this clone: What it binds is unknown. Germline and genes here are mouse. Read coverage stops 4 residues before the CDR3 terminus; the germline J gene supplies the remainder.

The authors sorted pooled cutaneous lymph node cells using CD4, CD8alpha, NKG2D, NKG2ACE and other markers. Isolated RNA was reverse transcribed into cDNA used as the sequencing template. TCRdb keeps only in-frame clones here, not all; method: immunoSEQ multiplex PCR. The repertoire has 270,000 or so clones, none seen only once; the ten largest take 1.2%. CDR1 is NNHNN and CDR2 is SYGAGS in the germline V gene (reference sequence). The CDR3 contains 16 residues. The V and J ends lost 3 bases and 5 bases, in that order; junction bases with no gene match: 5. Study-level results: Clonality was higher in lesional than normal scalp, especially in alopecia totalis/universalis.

The sample taken for sequencing was CD4+ T cells sorted from a lymph node. The gene calls are TRBV13-2 and TRBJ2-2; 12 nucleotides line up with TRBD1. The receptor was isolated from a C3H/HeJ mouse with alopecia areata. The mouse line has the MHC haplotype H2-k. Partial CDR3 DNA: TGTGCCAGCGGTGTAGGGACAGGGGGCTGGACCGGG. This codes for CASGVGTGGWTG. The entire CDR3 sequence reads CASGVGTGGWTGQLYF.